The clone carrying this TCR beta chain was observed at least ten times. The sample comes from a study of regulatory T cells in long-lasting Graves disease. Trimming pared 4 bases from V and 0 bases from J, leaving 3 bases between. Germline V gene lookup returns CDR1 DFQATT and CDR2 SNEGSKA (reference sequence). This CDR3 spans 11 amino acids. Arm-PCR of CDR3 regions with iRepertoire HTBI primers generated TCR beta libraries. TCRdb reprocessed the multiplex PCR reads via MiXCR and lists one record per CDR3 protein. The data show hundreds of thousands of distinct CDR3 sequences, roughly a sixth seen once. Time point meaning: newly diagnosed GD, antithyroid drugs for less than 3 months. With RNA extracted from PBMCs as input, the TCR library was made. This sample also appeared in a second study, on T cells in Graves' hyperthyroidism and ophthalmopathy.

The clonotype originates from a man aged 40-49 years with Graves disease. This rearrangement joins TRBV20-1 to TRBJ1-1, with D unclear. The sequencing here drew on peripheral blood mononuclear cells (PBMCs), taken at new diagnosis, from a patient treated with antithyroid drugs. The CDR3 DNA sequence: TGCAGTGCTAACATGAACACTGAAGCTTTCTTT. This codes for CSANMNTEAFF.